Below are 3 T cell receptor beta chains sequenced from a single sample in a study of T cells in Graves' hyperthyroidism and ophthalmopathy. Amplified regions were TCR beta CDR3 sequences from RNA transcripts. TCR CDR3 underwent first-round RT-PCR with the HTBI primer set. MiXCR, applied by TCRdb to the multiplex PCR reads, yields one record per CDR3 protein. The table has hundreds of thousands of distinct CDR3 sequences, around 20% seen once. Input material: blood. The receptors were gathered from a man in his forties with Graves' ophthalmopathy.

This clonotype has only a few counts. The chain joins TRBV19 to TRBJ1-1; D remains unclear. Trimming took off 8 bases at V and 1 base at J, with 23 bases between the two ends. Looked up from germline, CDR1 is LNHDA and CDR2 is SQIVND (reference sequence). This CDR3 spans 17 amino acids. For the CDR3, the DNA is TGTGCCAGTGCTAAACTAAACACTGCACTCAAGAACACTGAAGCTTTCTTT. It codes for CASAKLNTALKNTEAFF. Complete variable domain (other parts from reference TRBV19 and TRBJ1-1): DGGITQSPKYLFRKEGQNVTLSCEQNLNHDAMYWYRQDPGQGLRLIYYSQIVNDFQKGDIAEGYSVSREKKESFPLTVTSAQKNPTAFYLCASAKLNTALKNTEAFFGQGTRLTVV.

The chain recombines TRBV6-2 or TRBV6-3 with TRBJ2-7, with D perhaps TRBD2 (6 bases). V was cut by 0 bases and J by 0 bases, with 12 bases left in between. The CDR3 covers 16 residues. The germline gives CDR1 MNHEY, CDR2 SVGEGT. CDR3 amino acids: CASSYSSSSDSYEQYF. The CDR3 nucleotides read TGTGCCAGCAGTTACTCATCTTCTAGCGACTCCTACGAGCAGTACTTC.

Only a few counts were recorded for this clonotype. V and J are TRBV7-9 and TRBJ2-1; TRBD1 matches 12 bases. Losses at the gene ends were 5 bases for V and 6 bases for J; bases not matched to a gene: 5. This CDR3 has 15 residues. Looked up from germline, CDR1 is SEHNR and CDR2 is FQNEAQ (reference sequence). This CDR3 is CASSDGTGGVNEQFF. The DNA of the CDR3 is TGTGCCAGCAGCGACGGGACAGGGGGCGTCAATGAGCAGTTCTTC.